A single sample gave rise to the 8 T cell receptor beta chains below, sequenced in a study of blood T cell repertoires in COVID-19. The table came from immunoSEQ multiplex PCR; TCRdb's copy has only in-frame clones and leaves some out. The sample has some 97,000 clones, 90% seen once. Source material: peripheral blood. These receptors all come from a man aged 50-60 years with acute or convalescent COVID-19.

Written as DNA, the CDR3 is TGTGCCAGCAGCTTAGTGACAGGGGCCACCTACGAGCAGTACTTC. It specifies CASSLVTGATYEQYF. This chain joins TRBV11-2 and TRBJ2-7; TRBD1 matches at 8 bases. V trimming: 1 base; J trimming: 2 bases; junction bases outside the gene matches: 4. CDR3 size: 15 residues. CDR1 is SGHAT, CDR2 FQNNGV, per germline.

The chain couples TRBV7-9 to TRBJ1-4, with D hard to call. CDR1 and CDR2 (germline): SEHNR, FQNEAQ (reference sequence). This CDR3 is 14 amino acids long. V gave up 1 base and J gave up 5 bases, with 8 bases separating them. The CDR3: CASSLGQPNEKLFF. Written as DNA, the CDR3 is TGTGCCAGCAGCTTAGGACAACCAAATGAAAAACTGTTTTTT.

The chain couples TRBV3-1 (or the pseudogene TRBV3-2) to TRBJ2-2; 11 positions agree with TRBD2. The CDR3 is 17 amino acids. The V gene's germline CDR1 is LGHDT and CDR2 YNNKEL (reference sequence). The ends lost 10 bases at V and 4 bases at J; junction bases unmatched: 14. The DNA for the CDR3 is TGTGCCACCCCGGGACTAGCGGCCAAAGAGGGCACCGGGGAGCTGTTTTTT. The encoded protein is CATPGLAAKEGTGELFF.

The V call is TRBV4-1, the J call TRBJ2-7, with a possible D match to TRBD2 (6 bases). This CDR3 has 16 residues. Trimming shortened V by 1 base and J by 0 bases, and 13 bases separated the two germline ends. CDR1 is MGHRA and CDR2 is YSYEKL in the germline V gene. CDR3 in amino acids: CASSQVSGDPSYEQYF. CDR3 DNA sequence: TGCGCCAGCAGCCAAGTTAGCGGAGACCCCTCCTACGAGCAGTACTTC.

J is TRBJ2-1 and V is TRBV6-2 or TRBV6-3; no firm D call. The CDR3 contains 17 residues. With 0 bases removed from V and 0 bases from J, the gap between germline ends came to 12 bases. CDR1 and CDR2 from the germline V gene are MNHEY and SVGEGT. The CDR3 sequence is CASSYSGLRSSYNEQFF. The CDR3 coding sequence is TGTGCCAGCAGTTACTCGGGTCTGCGGAGCTCCTACAATGAGCAGTTCTTC.

The chain joins TRBV19 to TRBJ2-4, with TRBD2 matching 12 bases. The CDR3 length is 14 residues. Germline CDR1 LNHDA, CDR2 SQIVND (reference sequence). After removal of 3 bases from V and 6 bases from J, the junction contained 0 bases not matched to a gene. The chain's CDR3 is CASSMTSGRNIQYF. The CDR3 nucleotides are TGTGCCAGTAGTATGACTAGCGGGAGAAACATTCAGTACTTC.

Comments on this clone: Additional DNA sequences in this sample encode the identical CDR3. The gene calls are TRBV24-1 and TRBJ1-5; D possibly corresponds to TRBD1 (5 bases). There are 14 residues in the CDR3. Germline assignment: CDR1 KGHDR and CDR2 SFDVKD. V was clipped by 3 bases and J by 3 bases, with 8 bases between them. DNA for the CDR3: TGTGCCACCAGTGATCAGGGTTTCAATCAGCCCCAGCATTTT. Translated: CATSDQGFNQPQHF.

This rearrangement joins TRBV5-1 to TRBJ1-1, with D perhaps matching TRBD1 (6 bases). The V gene lost 0 bases and the J gene lost 1 base, with 10 bases spanning the gap. Germline V gives CDR1 SGHRS, CDR2 YFSETQ. This CDR3 is built from 15 residues. The CDR3 sequence is CASSLDRVENTEAFF. In DNA, the CDR3 is TGCGCCAGCAGCTTGGACAGGGTGGAGAACACTGAAGCTTTCTTT.